The subject of this entry is one T cell receptor (beta chain). The sample contains more than one DNA sequence encoding this CDR3. The source of the sample is a study of shared clonotypes between healthy human individuals. TCRdb's copy holds only in-frame clones and misses some; the assay was immunoSEQ multiplex PCR. This repertoire shows some 1,400,000 clones, 95% to 97% found once; its top ten account for roughly 1.2%. This CDR3 is 15 amino acids long. The ends lost 5 bases at V and 2 bases at J; junction bases unmatched: 5. Per the germline V gene, CDR1 is SGHNT and CDR2 is YENEEA. The sample taken for sequencing was naive CD4+ T cells sorted from blood. Subset specified: CD45RA+ positively selected. This chain links TRBV11-3 with TRBJ2-2; 7 bases fit TRBD2. This receptor was taken from a man aged 25-45 years in good health. The CDR3 protein is CASSPAGTNTGELFF. CDR3 in DNA: TGTGCCAGCAGCCCAGCGGGAACTAACACCGGGGAGCTGTTTTTT.